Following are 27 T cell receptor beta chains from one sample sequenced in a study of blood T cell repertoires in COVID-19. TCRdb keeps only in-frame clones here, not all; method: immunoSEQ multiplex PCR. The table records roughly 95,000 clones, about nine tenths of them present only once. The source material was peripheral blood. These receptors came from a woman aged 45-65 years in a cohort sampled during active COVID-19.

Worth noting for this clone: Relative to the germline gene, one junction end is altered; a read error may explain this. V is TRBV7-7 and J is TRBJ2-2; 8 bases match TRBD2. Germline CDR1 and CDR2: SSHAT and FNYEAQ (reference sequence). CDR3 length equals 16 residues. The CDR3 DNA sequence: TGTGCTAGCAGCCCGCCGGGGGGGCGCGGCACCGGGGAGCTGTTTTTT. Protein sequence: CASSPPGGRGTGELFF. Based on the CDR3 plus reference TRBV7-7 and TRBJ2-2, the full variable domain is GAGVSQSPRYKVTKRGQDVTLRCDPISSHATLYWYQQALGQGPEFLTYFNYEAQPDKSGLPSDRFSAERPEGSISTLTIQRTEQRDSAMYRCASSPPGGRGTGELFFGEGSRLTVL.

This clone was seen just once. CDR3 DNA sequence: TGCGCCAGCGGGCTCACTAGCGGGAGCTACGAGCAGTACTTC. Translating gives CASGLTSGSYEQYF. The chain couples TRBV5-1 to TRBJ2-7; 11 bases map to TRBD2. Germline-derived CDR1 and CDR2 are SGHRS and YFSETQ. The CDR3 consists of 14 residues. Trimming removed 7 bases from V and 3 bases from J; junction bases left unmatched: 6.

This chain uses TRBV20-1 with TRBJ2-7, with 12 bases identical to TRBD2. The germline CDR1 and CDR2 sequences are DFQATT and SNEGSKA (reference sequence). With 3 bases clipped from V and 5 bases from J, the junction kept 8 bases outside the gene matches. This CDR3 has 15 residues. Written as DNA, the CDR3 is TGCAGTGCTAGTAAAAGACTAGCGGGAGTCGACGAGCAGTACTTC. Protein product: CSASKRLAGVDEQYF.

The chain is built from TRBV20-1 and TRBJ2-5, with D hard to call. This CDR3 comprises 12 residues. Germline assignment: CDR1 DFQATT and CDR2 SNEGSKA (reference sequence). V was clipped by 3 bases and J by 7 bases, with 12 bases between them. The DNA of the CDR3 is TGCAGTGCTAGTAACTCCCGTGGGACCCAGTACTTC. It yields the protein CSASNSRGTQYF.

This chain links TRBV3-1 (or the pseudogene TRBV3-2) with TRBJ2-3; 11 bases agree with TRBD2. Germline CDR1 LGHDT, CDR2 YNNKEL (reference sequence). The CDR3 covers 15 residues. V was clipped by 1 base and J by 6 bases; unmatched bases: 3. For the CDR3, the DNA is TGTGCCAGCAGCCAAGGGACTAGCGGGTTTGATACGCAGTATTTT. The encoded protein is CASSQGTSGFDTQYF.

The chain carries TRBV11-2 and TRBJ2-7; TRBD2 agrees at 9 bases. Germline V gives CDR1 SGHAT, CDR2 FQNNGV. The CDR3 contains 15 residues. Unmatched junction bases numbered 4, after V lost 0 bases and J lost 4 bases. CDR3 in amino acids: CASSLELAGRYEQYF. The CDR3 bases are TGTGCCAGCAGCTTAGAGCTAGCGGGACGTTACGAGCAGTACTTC.

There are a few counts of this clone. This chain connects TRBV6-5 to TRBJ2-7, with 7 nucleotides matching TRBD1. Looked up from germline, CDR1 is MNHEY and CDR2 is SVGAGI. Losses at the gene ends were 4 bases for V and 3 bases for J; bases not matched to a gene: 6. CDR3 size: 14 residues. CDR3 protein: CASSLTGTDYEQYF. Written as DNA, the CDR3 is TGTGCCAGCAGTTTAACCGGGACAGACTACGAGCAGTACTTC.

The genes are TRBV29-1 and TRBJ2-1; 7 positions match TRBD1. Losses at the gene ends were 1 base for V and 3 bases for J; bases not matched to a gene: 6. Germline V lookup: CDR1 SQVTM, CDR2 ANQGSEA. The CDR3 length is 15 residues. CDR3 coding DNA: TGCAGCGTTGAAGTCGAGGGGGCTTTCTACAATGAGCAGTTCTTC. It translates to CSVEVEGAFYNEQFF.

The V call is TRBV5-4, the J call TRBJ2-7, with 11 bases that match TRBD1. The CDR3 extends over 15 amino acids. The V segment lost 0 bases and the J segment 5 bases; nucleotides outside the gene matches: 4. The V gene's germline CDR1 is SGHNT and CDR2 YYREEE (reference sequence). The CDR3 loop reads CASSLGGQGADEQYF. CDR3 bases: TGTGCCAGCAGCTTGGGAGGACAGGGGGCCGACGAGCAGTACTTC.

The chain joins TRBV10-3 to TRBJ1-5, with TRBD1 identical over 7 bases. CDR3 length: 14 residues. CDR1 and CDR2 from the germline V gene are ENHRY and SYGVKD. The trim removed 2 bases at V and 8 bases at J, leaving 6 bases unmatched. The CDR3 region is CAISEAGGVKPQHF. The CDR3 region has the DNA TGTGCCATCAGTGAGGCAGGGGGAGTAAAGCCCCAGCATTTT.

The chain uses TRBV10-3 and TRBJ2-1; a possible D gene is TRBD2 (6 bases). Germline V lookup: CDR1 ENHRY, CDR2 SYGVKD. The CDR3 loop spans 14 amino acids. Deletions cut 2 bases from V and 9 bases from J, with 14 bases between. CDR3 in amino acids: CAISERRGGPEQFF. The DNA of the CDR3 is TGTGCCATCAGTGAGAGGAGGGGCGGTCCTGAGCAGTTCTTC.

The CDR3 here is CASSSLLAGSTDTQYF. The CDR3 DNA is TGCGCCAGCAGCTCGCTACTAGCGGGGAGCACAGATACGCAGTATTTT. V is TRBV5-1 and J is TRBJ2-3; 10 bases align to TRBD2. The CDR3 has 16 residues. Looked up from germline, CDR1 is SGHRS and CDR2 is YFSETQ. V lost 3 bases to trimming and J lost 0 bases; unmatched junction nucleotides: 4.

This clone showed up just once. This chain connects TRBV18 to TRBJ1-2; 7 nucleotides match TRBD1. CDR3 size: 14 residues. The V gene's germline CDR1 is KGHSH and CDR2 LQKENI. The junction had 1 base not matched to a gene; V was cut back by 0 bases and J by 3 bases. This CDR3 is CASSPPTGHYGYTF. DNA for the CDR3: TGTGCCAGCTCACCACCGACAGGGCACTATGGCTACACCTTC.

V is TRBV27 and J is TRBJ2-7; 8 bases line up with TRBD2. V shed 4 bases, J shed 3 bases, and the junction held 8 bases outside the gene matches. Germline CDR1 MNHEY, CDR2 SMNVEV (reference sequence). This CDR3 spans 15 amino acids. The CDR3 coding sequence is TGTGCCAGCAGTTGGAGCGGGAGATCAGACTACGAGCAGTACTTC. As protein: CASSWSGRSDYEQYF.

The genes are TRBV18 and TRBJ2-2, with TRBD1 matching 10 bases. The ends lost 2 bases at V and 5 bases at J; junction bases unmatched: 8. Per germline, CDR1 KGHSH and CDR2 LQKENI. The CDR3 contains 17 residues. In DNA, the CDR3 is TGTGCCAGCTCACCAGACGGCCCGGGACAGGGGACCGGGGAGCTGTTTTTT. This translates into CASSPDGPGQGTGELFF.

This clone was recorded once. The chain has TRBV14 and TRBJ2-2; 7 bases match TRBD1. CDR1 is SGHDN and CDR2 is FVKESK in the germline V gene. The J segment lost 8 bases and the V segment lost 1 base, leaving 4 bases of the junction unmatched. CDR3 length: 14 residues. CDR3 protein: CASSQGQGEGELFF. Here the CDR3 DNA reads TGTGCCAGCAGCCAAGGGCAGGGGGAGGGGGAGCTGTTTTTT.

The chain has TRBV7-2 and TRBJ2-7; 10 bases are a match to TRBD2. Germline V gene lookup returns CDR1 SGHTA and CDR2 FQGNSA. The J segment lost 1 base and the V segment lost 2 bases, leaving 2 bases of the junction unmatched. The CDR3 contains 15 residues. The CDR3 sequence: CASSLTSGKSYEQYF. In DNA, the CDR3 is TGTGCCAGCAGCTTAACTAGCGGGAAGTCCTACGAGCAGTACTTC.

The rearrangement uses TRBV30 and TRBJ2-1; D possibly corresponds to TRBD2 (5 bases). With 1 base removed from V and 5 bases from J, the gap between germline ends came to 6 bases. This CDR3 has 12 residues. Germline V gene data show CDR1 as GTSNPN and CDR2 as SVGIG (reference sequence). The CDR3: CAWSAGNNEQFF. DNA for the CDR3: TGTGCCTGGAGTGCCGGGAACAATGAGCAGTTCTTC.

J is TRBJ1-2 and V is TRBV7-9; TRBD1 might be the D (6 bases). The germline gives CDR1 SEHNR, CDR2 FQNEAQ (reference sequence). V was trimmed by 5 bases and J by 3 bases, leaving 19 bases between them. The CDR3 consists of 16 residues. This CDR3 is CASSPSPGALDYGYTF. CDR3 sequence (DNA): TGTGCCAGCAGCCCTAGTCCAGGGGCGCTGGACTATGGCTACACCTTC. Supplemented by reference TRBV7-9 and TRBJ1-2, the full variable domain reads DTGVSQNPRHKITKRGQNVTFRCDPISEHNRLYWYRQTLGQGPEFLTYFQNEAQLEKSRLLSDRFSAERPKGSFSTLEIQRTEQGDSAMYLCASSPSPGALDYGYTFGSGTRLTVV.

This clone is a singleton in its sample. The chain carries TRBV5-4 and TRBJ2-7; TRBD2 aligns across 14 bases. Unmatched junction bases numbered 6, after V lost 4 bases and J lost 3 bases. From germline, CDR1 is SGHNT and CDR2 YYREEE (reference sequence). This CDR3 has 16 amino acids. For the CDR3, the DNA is TGTGCCAGCAGCCCCGGGACTAGCGGGGGATACTACGAGCAGTACTTC. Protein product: CASSPGTSGGYYEQYF.

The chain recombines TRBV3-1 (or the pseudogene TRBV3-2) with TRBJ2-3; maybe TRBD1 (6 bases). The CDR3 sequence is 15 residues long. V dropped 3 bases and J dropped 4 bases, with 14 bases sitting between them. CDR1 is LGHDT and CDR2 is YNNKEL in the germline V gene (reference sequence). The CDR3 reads CASSQMARGSDTQYF. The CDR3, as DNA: TGTGCCAGCAGCCAGATGGCGAGGGGGTCAGATACGCAGTATTTT.

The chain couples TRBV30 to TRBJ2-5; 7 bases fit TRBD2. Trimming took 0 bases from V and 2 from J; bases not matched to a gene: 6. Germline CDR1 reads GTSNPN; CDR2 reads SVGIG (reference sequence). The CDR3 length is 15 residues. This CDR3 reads CAWSVLGGNQETQYF. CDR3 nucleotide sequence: TGTGCCTGGAGTGTCCTCGGGGGGAATCAAGAGACCCAGTACTTC.

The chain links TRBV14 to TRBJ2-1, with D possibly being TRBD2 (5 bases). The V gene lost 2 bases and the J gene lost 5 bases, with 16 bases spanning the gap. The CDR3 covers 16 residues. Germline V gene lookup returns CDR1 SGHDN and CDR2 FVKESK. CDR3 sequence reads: CASSQWYQGGDNEQFF. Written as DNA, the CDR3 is TGTGCCAGCAGCCAATGGTACCAAGGAGGCGACAATGAGCAGTTCTTC.

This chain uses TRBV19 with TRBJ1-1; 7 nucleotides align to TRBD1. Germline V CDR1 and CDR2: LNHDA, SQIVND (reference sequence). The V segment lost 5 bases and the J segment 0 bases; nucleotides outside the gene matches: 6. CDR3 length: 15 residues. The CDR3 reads CASSPQTGMNTEAFF. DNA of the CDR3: TGTGCCAGTAGTCCGCAGACAGGGATGAACACTGAAGCTTTCTTT.

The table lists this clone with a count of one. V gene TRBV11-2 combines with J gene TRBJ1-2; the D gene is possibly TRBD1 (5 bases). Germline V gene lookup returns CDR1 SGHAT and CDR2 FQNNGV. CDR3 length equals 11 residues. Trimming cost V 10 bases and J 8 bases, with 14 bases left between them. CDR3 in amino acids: CATWDGAGYTF. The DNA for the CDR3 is TGTGCCACGTGGGATGGGGCCGGCTACACCTTC.

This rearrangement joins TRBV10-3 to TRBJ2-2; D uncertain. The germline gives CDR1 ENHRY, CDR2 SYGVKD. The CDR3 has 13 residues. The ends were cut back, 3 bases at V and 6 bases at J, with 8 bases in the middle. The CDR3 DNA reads TGTGCCATCAGTGATTCCCCGGCCGGGGAGCTGTTTTTT. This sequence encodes CAISDSPAGELFF.

CDR3 region: CASTSDRNSGNTIYF. The CDR3 region has the DNA TGTGCCAGCACCTCCGACAGGAACTCTGGAAACACCATATATTTT. This sequence joins TRBV6-5 and TRBJ1-3; D is possibly TRBD1 (6 bases). CDR3 length: 15 amino acids. The V gene's germline CDR1 is MNHEY and CDR2 SVGAGI. V was clipped by 7 bases and J by 0 bases, with 13 bases between them.